This T cell receptor (beta chain) was retrieved from a study of vaccination effects on CD4 cells after COVID-19. Study-level information: Participants got two doses of BNT162b2 or mRNA-1273 vaccine. Whole-study findings and limits: At late timepoints after vaccination, vaccine- and infection-induced clones shrank markedly. Convalescent patients were scarce in the study, and it lacked early post-infection timepoints.

Sequencing in the ViraFEST assay came after antigen-specific CD4+ T cells had been expanded with viral peptide pools, which were used to stimulate PBMC. At the end of about 9 days of culture, CD4+ T cells were isolated. Vaccinated participants had no history of SARS-CoV-2 infection and tested negative for nucleocapsid antibodies. IL-2 medium took the place of half the medium on both days 3 and 7. Data came from immunoSEQ multiplex PCR; TCRdb stores just in-frame clones and leaves some out. The sample yields tens of thousands of clones, over 70% seen once. CDR1 and CDR2 (germline): SGHTS, YDEGEE. The CDR3 is made up of 13 amino acids. V shed 5 bases and J shed 8 bases, with 13 bases lying between them. This clone was found once. Its antigen is unknown.

V gene TRBV5-8 combines with J gene TRBJ1-4, with no clear D. The sample here was CD4+ T cells from PBMCs cultured with SARS-CoV-2 spike peptides, taken before COVID-19 vaccination. The sequence was collected from a human donor who received a COVID-19 vaccine. CDR3 bases: TGTGCCAGCAGATTACGCGAGGGCGAAAAACTGTTTTTT. This sequence encodes CASRLREGEKLFF.